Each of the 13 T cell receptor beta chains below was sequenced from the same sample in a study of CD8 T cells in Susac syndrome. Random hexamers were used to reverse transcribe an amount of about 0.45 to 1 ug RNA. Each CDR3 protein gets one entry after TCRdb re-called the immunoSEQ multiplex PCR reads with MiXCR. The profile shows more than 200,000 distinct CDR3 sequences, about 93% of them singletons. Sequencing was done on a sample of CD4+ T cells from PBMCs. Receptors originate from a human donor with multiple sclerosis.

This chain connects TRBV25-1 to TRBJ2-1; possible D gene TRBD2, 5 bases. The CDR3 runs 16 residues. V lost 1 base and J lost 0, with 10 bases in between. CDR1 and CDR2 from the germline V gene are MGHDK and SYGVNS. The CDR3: CASSEWRGSSYNEQFF. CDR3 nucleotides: TGTGCCAGCAGTGAATGGCGAGGGAGCTCCTACAATGAGCAGTTCTTC. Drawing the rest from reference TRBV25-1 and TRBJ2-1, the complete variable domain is EADIYQTPRYLVIGTGKKITLECSQTMGHDKMYWYQQDPGMELHLIHYSYGVNSTEKGDLSSESTVSRIRTEHFPLTLESARPSHTSQYLCASSEWRGSSYNEQFFGPGTRLTVL.

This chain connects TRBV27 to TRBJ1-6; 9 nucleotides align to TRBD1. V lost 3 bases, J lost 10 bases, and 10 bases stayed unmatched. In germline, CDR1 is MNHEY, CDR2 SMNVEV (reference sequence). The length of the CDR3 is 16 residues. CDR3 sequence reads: CASSFLYRGRKSPLHF. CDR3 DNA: TGTGCCAGCAGTTTCCTCTACAGGGGGCGTAAATCACCCCTCCACTTT.

As DNA, the CDR3 is TGTGCCAGCAGTCCGGGACAGACTAGACTTGGCGCCGGGGAGCTGTTTTTT. Its translation is CASSPGQTRLGAGELFF. This sequence joins TRBV9 and TRBJ2-2, with a tentative D call TRBD1 (7 bases). CDR1 and CDR2 (germline): SGDLS, YYNGEE. Deletions cut 5 bases from V and 6 bases from J, with 23 bases between. CDR3 size: 17 residues.

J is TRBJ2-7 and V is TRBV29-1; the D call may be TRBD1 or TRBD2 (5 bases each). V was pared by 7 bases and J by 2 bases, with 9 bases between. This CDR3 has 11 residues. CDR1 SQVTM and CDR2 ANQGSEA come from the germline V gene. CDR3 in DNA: TGCAGCGACCCGGGACCCTACGAGCAGTACGTC. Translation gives CSDPGPYEQYV.

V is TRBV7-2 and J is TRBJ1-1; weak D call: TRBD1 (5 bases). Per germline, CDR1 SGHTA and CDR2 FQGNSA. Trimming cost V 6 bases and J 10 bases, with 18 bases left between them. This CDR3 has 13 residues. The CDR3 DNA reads TGTGCCAGCAGTATAGCTTTCGTAGGGGCAGCTTTCTTT. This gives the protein CASSIAFVGAAFF.

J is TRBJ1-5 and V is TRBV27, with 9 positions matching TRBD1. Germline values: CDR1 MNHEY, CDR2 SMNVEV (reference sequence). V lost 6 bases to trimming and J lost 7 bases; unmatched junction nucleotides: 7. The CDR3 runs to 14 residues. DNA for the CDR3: TGTGCCAGCAGCCCCGGGACAGGGTGGCAGCCCCAGCATTTT. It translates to CASSPGTGWQPQHF.

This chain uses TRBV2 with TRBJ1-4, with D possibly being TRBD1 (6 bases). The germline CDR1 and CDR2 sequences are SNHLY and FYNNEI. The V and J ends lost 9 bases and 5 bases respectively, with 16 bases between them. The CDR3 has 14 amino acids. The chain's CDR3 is CARGNRDRNEKLFF. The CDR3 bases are TGTGCCAGAGGAAACAGGGATAGAAATGAAAAACTGTTTTTT.

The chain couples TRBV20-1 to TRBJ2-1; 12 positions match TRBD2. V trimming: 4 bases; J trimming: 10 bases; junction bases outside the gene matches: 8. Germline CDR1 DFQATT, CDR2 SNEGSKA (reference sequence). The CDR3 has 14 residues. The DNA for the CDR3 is TGCAGTGCTATTCTAGCGGGGGGGGCGGAGGAGCAGTTCTTC. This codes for CSAILAGGAEEQFF.

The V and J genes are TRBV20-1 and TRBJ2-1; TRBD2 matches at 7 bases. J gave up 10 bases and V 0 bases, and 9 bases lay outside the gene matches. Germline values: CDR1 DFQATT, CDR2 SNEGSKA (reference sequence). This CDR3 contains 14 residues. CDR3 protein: CSARDPVERGEQFF. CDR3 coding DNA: TGCAGTGCTAGAGATCCGGTGGAGCGGGGCGAGCAGTTCTTC.

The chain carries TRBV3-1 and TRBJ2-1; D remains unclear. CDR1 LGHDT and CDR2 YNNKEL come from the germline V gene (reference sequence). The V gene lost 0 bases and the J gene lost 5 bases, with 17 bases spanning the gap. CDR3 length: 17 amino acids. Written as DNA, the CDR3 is TGTGCCAGCAGCCAAGATCGGGCCCCCCGGCGTGACAATGAGCAGTTCTTC. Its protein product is CASSQDRAPRRDNEQFF.

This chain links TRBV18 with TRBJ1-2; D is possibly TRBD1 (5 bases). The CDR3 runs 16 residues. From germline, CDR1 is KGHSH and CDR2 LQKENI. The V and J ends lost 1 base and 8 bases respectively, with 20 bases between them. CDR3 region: CASSPLLAAGTDGYTF. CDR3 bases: TGTGCCAGCTCACCACTCCTTGCAGCAGGGACGGACGGCTACACCTTC.

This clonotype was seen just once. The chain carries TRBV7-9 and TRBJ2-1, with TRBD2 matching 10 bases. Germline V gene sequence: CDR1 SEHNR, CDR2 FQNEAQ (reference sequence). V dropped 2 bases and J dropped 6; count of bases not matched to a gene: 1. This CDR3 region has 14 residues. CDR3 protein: CASSLIAGGNEQFF. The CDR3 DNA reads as TGTGCCAGCAGCTTAATAGCGGGAGGCAATGAGCAGTTCTTC.

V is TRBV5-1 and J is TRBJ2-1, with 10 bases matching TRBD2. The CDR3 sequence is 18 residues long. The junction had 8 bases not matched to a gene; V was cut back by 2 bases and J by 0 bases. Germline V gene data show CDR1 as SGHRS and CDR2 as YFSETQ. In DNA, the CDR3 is TGCGCCAGCAGCTTAGCGGGAGGGAACAACCCCTCCTACAATGAGCAGTTCTTC. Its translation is CASSLAGGNNPSYNEQFF.